The 23 T cell receptor beta chains listed next were all sequenced from one sample in a study of cytomegalovirus exposure and HLA in healthy donors. The study ran its PCR with 60 Vbeta and 13 Jbeta primers. Repertoires were generated with immunoSEQ multiplex PCR, while TCRdb's copy carries only in-frame clones and drops some. The sample carries over 100,000 clones, almost 75% recorded once. Sequenced sample: PBMCs. These receptors originate from a man in his forties in good health and CMV-seronegative.

The gene calls are TRBV9 and TRBJ1-1; 8 bases line up with TRBD1. V gave up 4 bases and J gave up 5 bases; unmatched junction bases: 10. Germline V gene data show CDR1 as SGDLS and CDR2 as YYNGEE. This CDR3 comprises 15 residues. The CDR3 sequence is CASSLRTGLGTEAFF. The CDR3 region has the DNA TGTGCCAGCAGCTTAAGGACAGGGTTGGGTACTGAAGCTTTCTTT.

This chain uses TRBV25-1 with TRBJ1-4, with D tentatively TRBD1 (5 bases). Germline CDR1 reads MGHDK; CDR2 reads SYGVNS. Deletions cut 7 bases from V and 3 bases from J, with 9 bases between. CDR3 size: 13 residues. The CDR3 DNA is TGTGCCAGCAACCAGGGATCTAATGAAAAACTGTTTTTT. Its protein product is CASNQGSNEKLFF. The full variable domain, its missing parts supplied by reference TRBV25-1 and TRBJ1-4, is EADIYQTPRYLVIGTGKKITLECSQTMGHDKMYWYQQDPGMELHLIHYSYGVNSTEKGDLSSESTVSRIRTEHFPLTLESARPSHTSQYLCASNQGSNEKLFFGSGTQLSVL.

In its sample, this clone was seen a few times. The V gene is TRBV6-1, the J gene TRBJ1-2; D may be TRBD1 (5 bases). Germline V gene data show CDR1 as MNHNS and CDR2 as SASEGT. The CDR3 length is 15 residues. Trimming removed 3 bases from V and 4 bases from J, with 15 bases in between. The CDR3 nucleotides read TGTGCCAGCAGTGAGATTTTGGAGGGGTTCTATGGCTACACCTTC. It is translated as CASSEILEGFYGYTF.

This chain links TRBV6-5 with TRBJ2-2; tentatively, D is TRBD1 (6 bases). This CDR3 spans 16 amino acids. Germline V gene data show CDR1 as MNHEY and CDR2 as SVGAGI. The germline V and J ends were trimmed by 0 bases and 4 bases, with 12 bases remaining between them. DNA for the CDR3: TGTGCCAGCAGTTACTCGATGGACAGAAGCACCGGGGAGCTGTTTTTT. This translates into CASSYSMDRSTGELFF.

This clone was counted a few times. The rearrangement uses TRBV4-2 and TRBJ2-7; the match to TRBD2 covers 10 bases. V was clipped by 0 bases and J by 6 bases; unmatched bases: 14. This CDR3 region has 18 residues. Germline-derived CDR1 and CDR2 are LGHNA and YNFKEQ. CDR3 loop: CASSQDPSAGGLYIEQYF. The CDR3 nucleotides are TGTGCCAGCAGCCAAGACCCATCAGCGGGGGGGCTTTATATCGAGCAGTACTTC.

This chain links TRBV19 with TRBJ1-2; no definite D call. The CDR3 runs 13 residues. The germline CDR1 and CDR2 sequences are LNHDA and SQIVND (reference sequence). Trimming removed 9 bases from V and 1 base from J, with 12 bases in between. CDR3 amino acids: CASQNSLNYGYTF. The CDR3, as DNA: TGTGCCAGCCAAAACAGCCTTAACTATGGCTACACCTTC.

The chain employs TRBV19 and TRBJ2-5; 15 bases map to TRBD2. Germline V gives CDR1 LNHDA, CDR2 SQIVND (reference sequence). The CDR3 length is 17 residues. The V gene end was trimmed by 5 bases and the J gene end by 4 bases; junction bases not matched to a gene: 8. The CDR3 DNA reads TGTGCCAGTAGTCGGACTAGCGGGGGGGCTGTTGCAGAGACCCAGTACTTC. Its translation: CASSRTSGGAVAETQYF.

This chain connects TRBV10-3 to TRBJ1-3, with D unclear. The CDR3 is 15 residues long. Per germline, CDR1 ENHRY and CDR2 SYGVKD. V shed 6 bases and J shed 7 bases, with 19 bases lying between them. The CDR3 region is CAIRPLTENLNTIYF. The CDR3 bases are TGTGCCATCAGGCCCCTAACGGAGAATTTGAACACCATATATTTT.

This clone appeared a single time. V is TRBV14 and J is TRBJ1-1, with 7 bases fitting TRBD1. With 4 bases clipped from V and 5 bases from J, the junction kept 10 bases outside the gene matches. The germline V gene encodes CDR1 SGHDN and CDR2 FVKESK. This CDR3 spans 15 amino acids. The CDR3 nucleotides are TGTGCCAGCAGCCCAGCTTGGACAGGCCGGACTGAAGCTTTCTTT. It codes for CASSPAWTGRTEAFF.

The chain joins TRBV6-5 to TRBJ1-2; the D is unclear. Deletions cut 0 bases from V and 6 bases from J, with 14 bases between. The germline V gene encodes CDR1 MNHEY and CDR2 SVGAGI. The CDR3 covers 15 residues. The CDR3 nucleotides read TGTGCCAGCAGTTACTCGACACCCCCTAATGATGGCTACACCTTC. Its translation: CASSYSTPPNDGYTF.

The J gene is TRBJ2-6, the V gene TRBV2, with D hard to call. V lost 10 bases and J 0 bases, leaving 10 bases between the germline ends. The CDR3 has 14 amino acids. Germline V gene sequence: CDR1 SNHLY, CDR2 FYNNEI. This chain's CDR3 is CATVQNSGANVLTF. CDR3 nucleotide sequence: TGTGCCACCGTACAGAACTCTGGGGCCAACGTCCTGACTTTC.

This sequence joins TRBV2 and TRBJ2-7, with 11 bases aligning to TRBD2. Germline V CDR1 and CDR2: SNHLY, FYNNEI. The length of the CDR3 is 14 residues. After removal of 4 bases from V and 4 bases from J, the junction contained 3 bases not matched to a gene. The CDR3 loop is CASSVSSGGYEQYF. In nucleotides, the CDR3 is TGTGCCAGCAGTGTATCTAGCGGGGGGTACGAGCAGTACTTC.

This clone came up a few times. The rearrangement links TRBV6-5 to TRBJ1-1; D ambiguous. Germline V lookup: CDR1 MNHEY, CDR2 SVGAGI. There are 14 residues in the CDR3. V dropped 3 bases and J dropped 1 base, with 9 bases sitting between them. The CDR3 sequence: CASSYTGENTEAFF. The CDR3 region has the DNA TGTGCCAGCAGTTATACCGGGGAGAACACTGAAGCTTTCTTT.

The rearrangement joins TRBV5-6 to TRBJ1-5, with a tentative D call TRBD1 (5 bases). V was clipped by 3 bases and J by 2 bases, with 9 bases between them. CDR3 length equals 14 residues. Germline values: CDR1 SGHDT, CDR2 YYEEEE. The CDR3 DNA follows: TGTGCCAGCAGCTGGGGCGGGGGCAATCAGCCCCAGCATTTT. The encoded protein is CASSWGGGNQPQHF.

This clone was counted a few times. The V call is TRBV4-1, the J call TRBJ1-1; possible D gene TRBD1, 6 bases. V was cut by 0 bases and J by 4 bases, with 15 bases left in between. The CDR3 is 16 amino acids. Germline loops: CDR1 MGHRA, CDR2 YSYEKL. This CDR3 is CASSQDRGGWGTEAFF. CDR3 in DNA: TGCGCCAGCAGCCAAGATCGTGGGGGCTGGGGCACTGAAGCTTTCTTT.

V is TRBV27 and J is TRBJ2-7; D is uncertain. CDR1 and CDR2 (germline): MNHEY, SMNVEV (reference sequence). The CDR3 extends over 15 amino acids. With 3 bases removed from V and 4 bases from J, the gap between germline ends came to 16 bases. The CDR3 protein is CASSLLGDKAYEQYF. In DNA form, the CDR3 reads TGTGCCAGCAGTTTGCTCGGAGATAAAGCATACGAGCAGTACTTC.

V and J are TRBV6-4 and TRBJ2-1; the D is unclear. Germline CDR1 and CDR2: MRHNA and SNTAGT. The CDR3 length is 13 residues. With 7 bases removed from V and 7 bases from J, the gap between germline ends came to 14 bases. CDR3 sequence: CASKVDNGNEQFF. The CDR3 DNA sequence: TGTGCCAGCAAGGTCGATAACGGGAATGAGCAGTTCTTC.

The rearrangement uses TRBV4-2 and TRBJ1-4, with 9 bases lining up with TRBD1. There are 16 residues in the CDR3. With 0 bases clipped from V and 8 bases from J, the junction kept 7 bases outside the gene matches. Germline loops: CDR1 LGHNA, CDR2 YNFKEQ. CDR3 sequence (DNA): TGTGCCAGCAGCCAAGATCTGTGGACAGGGGCCGAAAAACTGTTTTTT. Amino acids: CASSQDLWTGAEKLFF.

V gene TRBV19 combines with J gene TRBJ1-3; 7 bases agree with TRBD1. V was pared by 6 bases and J by 4 bases, with 6 bases of the junction left unmatched. The CDR3 is made up of 14 amino acids. In germline, CDR1 is LNHDA, CDR2 SQIVND (reference sequence). The CDR3: CASSPGQRGNTIYF. CDR3 coding DNA: TGTGCCAGTAGCCCGGGACAGAGGGGAAACACCATATATTTT.

V usage is TRBV13 and J usage is TRBJ1-2, with D uncertain. The germline V and J ends were trimmed by 3 bases and 3 bases, with 8 bases remaining between them. The CDR3 covers 13 residues. CDR1 PRHDT and CDR2 FYEKMQ come from the germline V gene (reference sequence). The CDR3 sequence: CASSFQVDYGYTF. For the CDR3, the DNA is TGTGCCAGCAGCTTTCAGGTAGACTATGGCTACACCTTC. Drawing the rest from reference TRBV13 and TRBJ1-2, the complete variable domain is AAGVIQSPRHLIKEKRETATLKCYPIPRHDTVYWYQQGPGQDPQFLISFYEKMQSDKGSIPDRFSAQQFSDYHSELNMSSLELGDSALYFCASSFQVDYGYTFGSGTRLTVV.

The CDR3 DNA reads as TGTGCCAGCTCACCAGACAGGGGTACCTACGAGCAGTACTTC. Translation: CASSPDRGTYEQYF. The chain joins TRBV18 to TRBJ2-7, with 8 bases identical to TRBD1. The germline gives CDR1 KGHSH, CDR2 LQKENI. This CDR3 has 14 residues. J lost 2 bases, V lost 2 bases, and 2 bases had no gene match.

The rearrangement uses TRBV7-2 and TRBJ2-7; 7 nucleotides line up with TRBD1. CDR1 is SGHTA and CDR2 is FQGNSA in the germline V gene. The trim removed 5 bases at V and 0 bases at J, leaving 13 bases unmatched. This CDR3 has 17 residues. The CDR3 DNA sequence: TGTGCCAGCAGCCCCCACCCCGACAGGGAGAGCTCCTACGAGCAGTACTTC. Its translation: CASSPHPDRESSYEQYF.

The chain employs TRBV27 and TRBJ2-3; 7 positions match TRBD2. V shed 11 bases, J shed 5 bases, and the junction held 4 bases outside the gene matches. Germline V lookup: CDR1 MNHEY, CDR2 SMNVEV (reference sequence). This CDR3 region has 11 residues. The DNA for the CDR3 is TGTGCCTCGCGGGGGTTAGATACGCAGTATTTT. Protein sequence: CASRGLDTQYF.